The T cell receptor (beta chain) described here comes from a study of human T cells and chemical hapten exposure. Study-wide context: Diphenylcyclopropenone doses were given weekly to the scalps of patients across the roughly 25-week study.

This clonotype was counted only a few times. Time point: pre-sensitization, week 0. The treatment is: therapeutic diphenylcyclopropenone sensitization with weekly scalp DPC. This CDR3 contains 17 residues. Trimming cost V 0 bases and J 4 bases; bases outside gene matches: 10. Germline CDR1 is DFQATT and CDR2 is SNEGSKA (reference sequence). Unique molecular identifiers were linked by the library to individual cDNA molecules. TCRdb itself ran the RACE reads through MiXCR, one entry per CDR3 protein. The table lists around 300,000 distinct CDR3 sequences, approximately 7.5% of them singletons, with approximately 1.2% in the top ten.

This sequence originates from a man aged 18 to 30 with alopecia areata. Some clones in this sample may be carry-over from other donors' samples. V usage is TRBV20-1 and J usage is TRBJ2-7, with TRBD2 matching 12 bases. The sequences come from whole blood, collected in connection with sensitization to the hapten diphenylcyclopropenone (DPC). The CDR3 DNA is TGCAGTGCTAGAGATTGGCGGACTAGCGGGGCCCGGTACGAGCAGTACTTC. Translating gives CSARDWRTSGARYEQYF.